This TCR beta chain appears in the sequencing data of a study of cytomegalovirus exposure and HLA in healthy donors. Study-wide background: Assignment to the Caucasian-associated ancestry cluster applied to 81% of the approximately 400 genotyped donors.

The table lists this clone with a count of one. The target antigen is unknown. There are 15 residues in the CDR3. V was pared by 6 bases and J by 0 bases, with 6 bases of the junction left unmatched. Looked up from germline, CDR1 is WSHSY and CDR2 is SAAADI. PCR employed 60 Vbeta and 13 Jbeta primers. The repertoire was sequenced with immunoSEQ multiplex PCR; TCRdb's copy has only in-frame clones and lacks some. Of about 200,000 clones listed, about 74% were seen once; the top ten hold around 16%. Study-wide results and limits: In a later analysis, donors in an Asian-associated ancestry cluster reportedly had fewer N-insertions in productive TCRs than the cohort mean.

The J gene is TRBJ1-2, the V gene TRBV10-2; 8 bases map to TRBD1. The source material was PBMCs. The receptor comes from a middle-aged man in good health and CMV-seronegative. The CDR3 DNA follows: TGCGCCAGCAGATCGGGACAGGTTCCTAACTATGGCTACACCTTC. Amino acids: CASRSGQVPNYGYTF.